A single sample is the source of the 27 T cell receptor beta chains below, sequenced in a study of blood T cell repertoires in COVID-19. Sequencing was performed with immunoSEQ multiplex PCR; in TCRdb, only in-frame clones are kept and a portion is missing. The table records 60,000 or so clones, 85% of them present only once. Sequencing input: peripheral blood. The receptors were gathered from a human donor in a cohort sampled during active COVID-19.

This clone was found once. V usage is TRBV12-5 and J usage is TRBJ1-5; D remains ambiguous. Germline assignment: CDR1 LGHNT and CDR2 FRNRAP. The CDR3 is 12 residues long. V lost 1 base to trimming and J lost 5 bases, with 3 bases between them. The CDR3: CASGLAHQPQHF. The CDR3 region has the DNA TGTGCTAGTGGTTTGGCTCATCAGCCCCAGCATTTT.

The chain uses TRBV9 and TRBJ1-3; tentatively, D is TRBD1 (6 bases). The length of the CDR3 is 17 residues. Germline CDR1 reads SGDLS; CDR2 reads YYNGEE. V lost 1 base to trimming and J lost 3 bases, with 17 bases between them. The CDR3 region is CASSVLGRQGFGNTIYF. The CDR3 DNA follows: TGTGCCAGCAGCGTATTAGGAAGGCAGGGGTTTGGAAACACCATATATTTT.

This clone was recorded a few times. CDR3 amino acids: CASSEPEGEQYF. In nucleotides, the CDR3 is TGCGCCAGCAGTGAGCCTGAGGGCGAGCAGTACTTC. This chain links TRBV10-1 with TRBJ2-7; maybe TRBD2 (5 bases). The CDR3 consists of 12 residues. V gave up 2 bases and J gave up 6 bases, with 8 bases separating them. Germline loops: CDR1 WNHNN, CDR2 SYGVQD (reference sequence).

The chain recombines TRBV19 with TRBJ2-1, with D maybe TRBD1 (5 bases). The CDR3 is made up of 14 amino acids. V was clipped by 4 bases and J by 2 bases, with 9 bases between them. Germline V lookup: CDR1 LNHDA, CDR2 SQIVND (reference sequence). In DNA form, the CDR3 reads TGTGCCAGTAGTAACCCGGACACCTACAATGAGCAGTTCTTC. As protein: CASSNPDTYNEQFF.

The chain is built from TRBV3-1 (or the pseudogene TRBV3-2) and TRBJ2-7; 7 bases align to TRBD1. Germline V gene lookup returns CDR1 LGHDT and CDR2 YNNKEL (reference sequence). This CDR3 region has 16 residues. Trimming removed 2 bases from V and 7 bases from J; junction bases left unmatched: 14. The CDR3 is CASSQPYRDSPFEQYF. In nucleotides, the CDR3 is TGTGCCAGCAGCCAACCGTATCGGGACAGCCCATTTGAGCAGTACTTC.

The chain joins TRBV19 to TRBJ2-1; D might be TRBD1 (7 bases). The CDR3 has 12 residues. V lost 10 bases to trimming and J lost 6 bases, with 13 bases between them. Germline loops: CDR1 LNHDA, CDR2 SQIVND (reference sequence). Written as DNA, the CDR3 is TGTGCCACCAGACAGGGAGGCAATGAGCAGTTCTTC. Translation gives CATRQGGNEQFF. The full variable domain, with the rest looked up from reference TRBV19 and TRBJ2-1, is DGGITQSPKYLFRKEGQNVTLSCEQNLNHDAMYWYRQDPGQGLRLIYYSQIVNDFQKGDIAEGYSVSREKKESFPLTVTSAQKNPTAFYLCATRQGGNEQFFGPGTRLTVL.

The J gene is TRBJ2-3, the V gene TRBV7-3; TRBD2 aligns across 9 bases. Unmatched junction bases numbered 11, after V lost 5 bases and J lost 5 bases. The germline gives CDR1 SGHTA, CDR2 FQGTGA. The CDR3 is made up of 16 amino acids. The CDR3 sequence: CASSAAGGAGGDTQYF. CDR3 in DNA: TGTGCCAGCAGCGCAGCGGGGGGCGCTGGGGGAGATACGCAGTATTTT.

This chain joins TRBV19 and TRBJ1-2; maybe TRBD1 (5 bases). Trimming shortened V by 4 bases and J by 8 bases, and 14 bases separated the two germline ends. The CDR3 loop spans 13 amino acids. Germline CDR1 reads LNHDA; CDR2 reads SQIVND (reference sequence). CDR3 residues: CASSREGRRGYTF. In nucleotides, the CDR3 is TGTGCCAGTAGTAGAGAGGGGAGGAGGGGCTACACCTTC.

The gene calls are TRBV11-2 and TRBJ2-5; 7 bases match TRBD1. Losses at the gene ends were 1 base for V and 2 bases for J; bases not matched to a gene: 1. The V gene's germline CDR1 is SGHAT and CDR2 FQNNGV. The CDR3 is 14 amino acids. For the CDR3, the DNA is TGTGCCAGCAGCTTAGTCAGGGGGCAAGAGACCCAGTACTTC. Its protein is CASSLVRGQETQYF. Filled out from reference TRBV11-2 and TRBJ2-5, the complete variable domain reads EAGVAQSPRYKIIEKRQSVAFWCNPISGHATLYWYQQILGQGPKLLIQFQNNGVVDDSQLPKDRFSAERLKGVDSTLKIQPAKLEDSAVYLCASSLVRGQETQYFGPGTRLLVL.

V is TRBV11-2 and J is TRBJ2-3; 7 bases are a match to TRBD1. V shed 8 bases, J shed 3 bases, and the junction held 11 bases outside the gene matches. Germline assignment: CDR1 SGHAT and CDR2 FQNNGV. CDR3 size: 15 residues. DNA of the CDR3: TGTGCCAGCCACCGCGGACAGGTCGGTACAGATACGCAGTATTTT. Translated, it gives CASHRGQVGTDTQYF. The full variable domain, its missing parts supplied by reference TRBV11-2 and TRBJ2-3, is EAGVAQSPRYKIIEKRQSVAFWCNPISGHATLYWYQQILGQGPKLLIQFQNNGVVDDSQLPKDRFSAERLKGVDSTLKIQPAKLEDSAVYLCASHRGQVGTDTQYFGPGTRLTVL.

This clone was seen a single time. The CDR3 is CASTQGTEAFF. DNA of the CDR3: TGTGCCAGCACCCAGGGCACTGAAGCTTTCTTT. The rearrangement joins TRBV6-5 to TRBJ1-1; perhaps TRBD1 as D (5 bases). Germline CDR1 and CDR2: MNHEY and SVGAGI. This CDR3 is built from 11 residues. V lost 7 bases and J lost 4, with 7 bases in between.

This clone ranks as medium-sized. V is TRBV6-5 and J is TRBJ1-2; D remains unclear. This CDR3 contains 13 residues. The V end was cut by 7 bases, the J end by 0 bases, with 9 bases between. CDR1 is MNHEY, CDR2 SVGAGI, per germline. CDR3 in amino acids: CASIKGANYGYTF. The CDR3 DNA reads TGTGCCAGCATCAAGGGAGCTAACTATGGCTACACCTTC.

J is TRBJ2-4 and V is TRBV19, with 9 bases identical to TRBD1. Germline V gives CDR1 LNHDA, CDR2 SQIVND (reference sequence). Trimming at V came to 5 bases and at J to 8 bases, leaving 7 bases not matched to a gene. The CDR3 extends over 14 amino acids. CDR3 loop: CASSQGQGGYIQYF. CDR3 nucleotides: TGTGCCAGTAGTCAGGGACAGGGAGGCTACATTCAGTACTTC.

The chain combines TRBV7-3 with TRBJ2-3; 12 nucleotides line up with TRBD2. CDR1 is SGHTA and CDR2 is FQGTGA in the germline V gene. J gave up 4 bases and V 2 bases, and 13 bases lay outside the gene matches. The CDR3 totals 19 residues. The CDR3 nucleotides read TGTGCCAGCAGCTTACAACCCCGCCGACTAGCGGGGGAGGCAGATACGCAGTATTTT. This sequence encodes CASSLQPRRLAGEADTQYF.

The rearrangement uses TRBV6-6 and TRBJ1-5; the D is unclear. V gave up 6 bases and J gave up 2 bases, with 14 bases separating them. There are 15 residues in the CDR3. The germline CDR1 and CDR2 sequences are MNHNY and SVGAGI (reference sequence). CDR3 in amino acids: CASSTEVGGNQPQHF. The CDR3 DNA is TGTGCCAGCAGCACGGAGGTAGGAGGCAATCAGCCCCAGCATTTT.

The CDR3, as DNA: TGTGCCAGCGGGACAGGATCTACCGGGGAGCTGTTTTTT. Translated, it gives CASGTGSTGELFF. The V call is TRBV11-3, the J call TRBJ2-2; 8 bases fit TRBD1. V lost 8 bases to trimming and J lost 5 bases; unmatched junction nucleotides: 4. The CDR3 sequence is 13 residues long. Looked up from germline, CDR1 is SGHNT and CDR2 is YENEEA.

This chain joins TRBV2 and TRBJ2-7; TRBD1 agrees at 7 bases. CDR3 length equals 16 residues. With V trimmed by 10 bases and J by 1 base, 16 bases remained unmatched. The germline CDR1 and CDR2 sequences are SNHLY and FYNNEI. CDR3 nucleotide sequence: TGTGCCATCCAGTGGGAAGAAACAGGGGATTCCTACGAGCAGTACTTC. Amino acids: CAIQWEETGDSYEQYF.

This rearrangement joins TRBV19 to TRBJ1-4; possibly TRBD1 for D (5 bases). Trimming pared 10 bases from V and 8 bases from J, leaving 20 bases between. Germline CDR1 LNHDA, CDR2 SQIVND (reference sequence). The CDR3 covers 14 residues. The CDR3 DNA sequence: TGTGCCACCCCCTACGGTGGGGGGGAGGAAAAACTGTTTTTT. Translated, it gives CATPYGGGEEKLFF.

The V gene is TRBV11-2, the J gene TRBJ2-3; 14 bases agree with TRBD2. The CDR3 is made up of 17 amino acids. With V trimmed by 5 bases and J by 4 bases, 8 bases remained unmatched. The germline V gene has CDR1 SGHAT and CDR2 FQNNGV. CDR3 region: CASSQGTSGGIADTQYF. The CDR3 nucleotides read TGTGCCAGCAGCCAAGGGACTAGCGGGGGTATCGCAGATACGCAGTATTTT.

The chain combines TRBV14 with TRBJ2-3, with D maybe TRBD1 (5 bases). CDR1 and CDR2 from the germline V gene are SGHDN and FVKESK. V was pared by 8 bases and J by 4 bases, with 13 bases between. This CDR3 is 13 amino acids long. The CDR3 protein is CASGHLGADTQYF. In DNA form, the CDR3 reads TGTGCCAGCGGACACCTTGGCGCAGATACGCAGTATTTT.

This clone has only one observation. The V gene is TRBV7-3, the J gene TRBJ2-1; 8 bases match TRBD2. The CDR3 is 16 amino acids. Trimming removed 5 bases from V and 4 bases from J; junction bases left unmatched: 10. Germline V CDR1 and CDR2: SGHTA, FQGTGA. CDR3 residues: CASSRSGSGAYNEQFF. CDR3 in DNA: TGTGCCAGCAGCCGAAGTGGTAGCGGGGCGTACAATGAGCAGTTCTTC. Using reference TRBV7-3 and TRBJ2-1 for the parts outside the CDR3, the full variable domain is GAGVSQTPSNKVTEKGKYVELRCDPISGHTALYWYRQSLGQGPEFLIYFQGTGAADDSGLPNDRFFAVRPEGSVSTLKIQRTERGDSAVYLCASSRSGSGAYNEQFFGPGTRLTVL.

The chain recombines TRBV6-5 with TRBJ2-7; 9 bases are a match to TRBD2. This CDR3 has 15 amino acids. The germline CDR1 and CDR2 sequences are MNHEY and SVGAGI. Losses at the gene ends were 7 bases for V and 0 bases for J; bases not matched to a gene: 7. The CDR3 bases are TGTGCCAGCAAGGGGCTAGCGGGGATCTCCTACGAGCAGTACTTC. It encodes CASKGLAGISYEQYF.

The CDR3: CASSSNVQEKLFF. In nucleotides, the CDR3 is TGTGCCAGCAGCTCCAATGTCCAGGAAAAACTGTTTTTT. The chain is built from TRBV7-9 and TRBJ1-4; D is ambiguous. The CDR3 consists of 13 residues. With 4 bases removed from V and 8 bases from J, the gap between germline ends came to 11 bases. The germline V gene has CDR1 SEHNR and CDR2 FQNEAQ (reference sequence).

To note about this clone: The sample carries other DNA sequences with the same CDR3. This sequence joins TRBV24-1 and TRBJ2-5, with TRBD2 as a possible D gene (7 bases). CDR3 length: 13 amino acids. V was trimmed by 5 bases and J by 5 bases, leaving 11 bases between them. The V gene's germline CDR1 is KGHDR and CDR2 SFDVKD. The CDR3 region is CATSGGGRETQYF. CDR3 in DNA: TGTGCCACCAGTGGCGGGGGCCGGGAGACCCAGTACTTC.

This clone was seen a single time. In DNA, the CDR3 is TGTGCCAGCTCACCGTCCTCGGTGAAAGGAAACACCATATATTTT. The encoded protein is CASSPSSVKGNTIYF. This chain joins TRBV18 and TRBJ1-3; the D is unclear. V was shortened by 3 bases and J by 4 bases, with 13 bases between the two germline ends. The CDR3 contains 15 residues. The germline CDR1 and CDR2 sequences are KGHSH and LQKENI.

This rearrangement joins TRBV7-2 to TRBJ2-1; 12 bases agree with TRBD2. J lost 6 bases, V lost 1 base, and 4 bases had no gene match. Germline values: CDR1 SGHTA, CDR2 FQGNSA. The CDR3 sequence is 16 residues long. The CDR3 sequence is CASSLVASGGANEQFF. The CDR3 DNA reads as TGTGCCAGCAGCTTAGTGGCTAGCGGGGGGGCCAATGAGCAGTTCTTC.

This clone has just one count. V gene TRBV6-5 combines with J gene TRBJ2-2; D may be TRBD1 (6 bases). Germline CDR1 MNHEY, CDR2 SVGAGI. This CDR3 contains 14 residues. V lost 4 bases and J lost 6, with 12 bases in between. CDR3 nucleotide sequence: TGTGCCAGCAGTTCTCAGGGGTTAGCCGGGGAGCTGTTTTTT. It translates to CASSSQGLAGELFF.